One sample yielded the 32 T cell receptor beta chains listed below, sequenced in a study of T cell responses to AZD1222 COVID-19 vaccine. Clones were read by immunoSEQ multiplex PCR, and TCRdb kept only the in-frame ones, dropping some. The sample lists around 130,000 clones; 93% were seen once. The sample in question was peripheral blood, obtained on day 0 of AZD1222 vaccination. Every receptor here comes from an adult in good health.

The chain carries TRBV7-9 and TRBJ1-4, with D possibly TRBD1 on 6 matching bases. This CDR3 is 15 amino acids long. Germline-derived CDR1 and CDR2 are SEHNR and FQNEAQ (reference sequence). Between the trimmed V and J ends, which lost 4 bases and 7 bases, there was a span of 16 bases. CDR3 region: CASSSYRVGGEKLFF. The CDR3 region has the DNA TGTGCCAGCAGCTCCTACAGGGTAGGAGGTGAAAAACTGTTTTTT.

The chain employs TRBV18 and TRBJ1-3; D might be TRBD1 (5 bases). Germline-derived CDR1 and CDR2 are KGHSH and LQKENI. The V end was cut by 1 base, the J end by 0 bases, with 13 bases between. The CDR3 runs to 17 residues. The CDR3 reads CASSPQGTGSSGNTIYF. Here the CDR3 DNA reads TGTGCCAGCTCACCACAAGGGACGGGCAGCTCTGGAAACACCATATATTTT.

The CDR3 DNA reads TGTGCCAGCAGCTTGACAGGGGCTGAAGCTTTCTTT. It specifies CASSLTGAEAFF. The chain employs TRBV13 and TRBJ1-1; 8 bases agree with TRBD1. The CDR3 covers 12 residues. The ends lost 3 bases at V and 6 bases at J; junction bases unmatched: 0. CDR1 is PRHDT and CDR2 is FYEKMQ in the germline V gene (reference sequence).

The chain is built from TRBV5-5 and TRBJ2-2; perhaps TRBD2 as D (7 bases). CDR1 SGHKS and CDR2 YYEKEE come from the germline V gene (reference sequence). CDR3 length equals 16 residues. Trimming removed 4 bases at V and 2 bases at J, with 15 bases between. As DNA, the CDR3 is TGTGCCAGCAGCCCCTGGGGGGGCCATAACACCGGGGAGCTGTTTTTT. The encoded protein is CASSPWGGHNTGELFF.

This rearrangement joins TRBV30 to TRBJ1-5; D gene uncertain. Trimming took 2 bases from V and 5 from J, leaving 10 bases between them. The CDR3 consists of 13 residues. Germline-derived CDR1 and CDR2 are GTSNPN and SVGIG (reference sequence). CDR3 sequence: CAWSPVEDQPQHF. CDR3 DNA: TGTGCCTGGAGTCCGGTGGAGGATCAGCCCCAGCATTTT.

The chain employs TRBV11-2 and TRBJ2-1; the D is unclear. Germline V gene sequence: CDR1 SGHAT, CDR2 FQNNGV. This CDR3 has 15 amino acids. V was pared by 6 bases and J by 5 bases, with 17 bases between. The CDR3 bases are TGTGCCAGCAGTCAAAGAGCACGGGCCCACAATGAGCAGTTCTTC. The encoded protein is CASSQRARAHNEQFF.

This clone was detected once. The chain links TRBV6-4 to TRBJ2-7, with unresolved D. V lost 7 bases to trimming and J lost 8 bases, with 6 bases between them. The CDR3 is made up of 9 amino acids. CDR1 is MRHNA, CDR2 SNTAGT, per germline. CDR3: CASTRKQYF. The CDR3 coding sequence is TGTGCCAGCACCAGGAAGCAGTACTTC.

The rearrangement links TRBV5-8 to TRBJ2-3, with no clear D. The CDR3 is 14 residues long. V was trimmed by 2 bases and J by 6 bases, leaving 13 bases between them. CDR1 and CDR2 from the germline V gene are SGHTS and YDEGEE. CDR3 DNA sequence: TGTGCCAGCAGCTTACACCCGCCCCCCGATACGCAGTATTTT. Translated, it gives CASSLHPPPDTQYF.

With regard to this clone: In the same sample, other DNA sequences code for this CDR3. This chain joins TRBV6-5 and TRBJ1-1; D ambiguous. This CDR3 has 14 residues. Between the trimmed V and J ends, which lost 0 bases and 1 base, there was a span of 6 bases. Germline-derived CDR1 and CDR2 are MNHEY and SVGAGI. CDR3 nucleotides: TGTGCCAGCAGTTACTCGGGCGGGAACACTGAAGCTTTCTTT. It translates to CASSYSGGNTEAFF.

In DNA form, the CDR3 reads TGTGCCAGTGCCTTACAGAGGAACACTGAAGCTTTCTTT. It specifies CASALQRNTEAFF. The chain carries TRBV13 and TRBJ1-1; D gene unclear. Germline CDR1 is PRHDT and CDR2 is FYEKMQ (reference sequence). V dropped 9 bases and J dropped 1 base, with 12 bases sitting between them. This CDR3 comprises 13 residues.

The chain recombines TRBV5-1 with TRBJ2-1, with D unclear. The ends were cut back, 6 bases at V and 0 bases at J, with 13 bases in the middle. CDR3 length: 15 amino acids. Per germline, CDR1 SGHRS and CDR2 YFSETQ. CDR3 loop: CASTMTVNSYNEQFF. Written as DNA, the CDR3 is TGCGCCAGCACCATGACTGTTAACTCCTACAATGAGCAGTTCTTC.

The gene calls are TRBV3-1 (or the pseudogene TRBV3-2) and TRBJ1-1; 7 bases line up with TRBD1. The germline gives CDR1 LGHDT, CDR2 YNNKEL (reference sequence). Germline trimming cut 3 bases from V and 1 base from J; bases unmatched to any gene: 2. This CDR3 is built from 14 residues. The CDR3 nucleotides read TGTGCCAGCAGCCAGAGGGGGCAGAACACTGAAGCTTTCTTT. Its translation: CASSQRGQNTEAFF.

The chain recombines TRBV6-5 with TRBJ1-1; D call uncertain. Trimming pared 4 bases from V and 11 bases from J, leaving 14 bases between. From germline, CDR1 is MNHEY and CDR2 SVGAGI. The CDR3 is made up of 12 amino acids. For the CDR3, the DNA is TGTGCCAGCAGTTCCGGACCTTCCCGGGCTTTCTTT. Its translation is CASSSGPSRAFF.

J is TRBJ2-2 and V is TRBV2, with 7 nucleotides matching TRBD1. Germline V gene sequence: CDR1 SNHLY, CDR2 FYNNEI. CDR3 length equals 16 residues. The V and J ends lost 3 bases and 6 bases, in that order; junction bases with no gene match: 10. CDR3 in amino acids: CASSENRGSFAGELFF. CDR3 in DNA: TGTGCCAGCAGTGAGAACAGGGGTAGTTTCGCCGGGGAGCTGTTTTTT.

The chain has TRBV18 and TRBJ1-1, with D maybe TRBD1 (6 bases). Deletions cut 3 bases from V and 2 bases from J, with 19 bases between. The germline CDR1 and CDR2 sequences are KGHSH and LQKENI. CDR3 length: 17 residues. CDR3 nucleotide sequence: TGTGCCAGCTCACCTGGACAGCCCCTATTGGAAAACACTGAAGCTTTCTTT. It is translated as CASSPGQPLLENTEAFF.

The J gene is TRBJ2-3, the V gene TRBV6-6; no reliable D call. The CDR3 totals 15 residues. Germline lookup yields CDR1 MNHNY and CDR2 SVGAGI (reference sequence). Trimming removed 4 bases at V and 0 bases at J, with 11 bases between. The CDR3: CASSSPLVSTDTQYF. The CDR3 DNA reads TGTGCCAGCAGTTCACCCCTAGTGAGCACAGATACGCAGTATTTT.

The rearrangement joins TRBV18 to TRBJ1-1, with D possibly being TRBD1 (5 bases). There are 12 residues in the CDR3. The V end lost 3 bases, the J end lost 7 bases, and 9 bases lay between the germline ends. The germline CDR1 and CDR2 sequences are KGHSH and LQKENI. The CDR3 sequence: CASSPGTGEAFF. In DNA, the CDR3 is TGTGCCAGCTCACCGGGGACTGGTGAAGCTTTCTTT.

The rearrangement links TRBV27 to TRBJ1-5; a weak D match, TRBD1 (5 bases). V was cut by 8 bases and J by 6 bases, with 14 bases left in between. This CDR3 region has 13 residues. Germline CDR1 is MNHEY and CDR2 is SMNVEV (reference sequence). CDR3 protein: CASARDQGQPQHF. The CDR3 coding sequence is TGTGCCAGCGCCAGGGATCAGGGTCAGCCCCAGCATTTT.

The V and J genes are TRBV6-5 and TRBJ1-2; D possibly corresponds to TRBD1 (6 bases). This CDR3 is 13 amino acids long. The germline V gene has CDR1 MNHEY and CDR2 SVGAGI. V lost 5 bases and J lost 0, with 7 bases in between. The CDR3 DNA is TGTGCCAGCAGTAGACAGGCTAACTATGGCTACACCTTC. Amino acid sequence: CASSRQANYGYTF.

The V call is TRBV7-2, the J call TRBJ2-7; TRBD2 agrees at 7 bases. J lost 5 bases, V lost 0 bases, and 4 bases had no gene match. The germline V gene has CDR1 SGHTA and CDR2 FQGNSA. The CDR3 totals 14 residues. DNA of the CDR3: TGTGCCAGCAGCTTAGCGGGGGGGTCCGACGAGCAGTACTTC. This sequence encodes CASSLAGGSDEQYF.

The rearrangement uses TRBV19 and TRBJ1-6; no reliable D call. This CDR3 has 12 residues. Germline loops: CDR1 LNHDA, CDR2 SQIVND (reference sequence). V lost 7 bases to trimming and J lost 5 bases, with 6 bases between them. The CDR3 protein is CASTNNNSPLHF. The DNA for the CDR3 is TGTGCCAGTACTAATAATAATTCACCCCTCCACTTT.

The V gene is TRBV12-3 or TRBV12-4, the J gene TRBJ1-1; D call uncertain. The V gene lost 6 bases and the J gene lost 1 base, with 3 bases spanning the gap. The CDR3 contains 11 residues. CDR3 loop: CASRENTEAFF. CDR3 nucleotides: TGTGCCAGCAGAGAGAACACTGAAGCTTTCTTT.

The table lists this clone with a few counts. The chain employs TRBV5-6 and TRBJ2-2; D possibly corresponds to TRBD2 (6 bases). Germline V gene lookup returns CDR1 SGHDT and CDR2 YYEEEE. Between the trimmed V and J ends, which lost 6 bases and 4 bases, there was a span of 19 bases. The CDR3 is made up of 16 amino acids. In nucleotides, the CDR3 is TGTGCCAGCACCCGACTAGGGACCCCGTTCACCGGGGAGCTGTTTTTT. Its protein product is CASTRLGTPFTGELFF.

The chain recombines TRBV9 with TRBJ2-7; a weak D match, TRBD2 (7 bases). Germline CDR1 reads SGDLS; CDR2 reads YYNGEE. V was pared by 0 bases and J by 6 bases, with 19 bases between. The CDR3 spans 16 residues. CDR3 sequence: CASSVARGARLAEQYF. The CDR3 DNA reads as TGTGCCAGCAGCGTAGCACGGGGGGCTCGACTAGCCGAGCAGTACTTC.

The sample holds one count of this clone. CDR3 in amino acids: CASSPFEFSGFSSYNEQFF. CDR3 coding DNA: TGTGCCAGCTCACCATTCGAATTTAGCGGCTTTAGCTCCTACAATGAGCAGTTCTTC. The chain recombines TRBV18 with TRBJ2-1; a weak D match, TRBD2 (6 bases). The ends were cut back, 2 bases at V and 0 bases at J, with 20 bases in the middle. The CDR3 consists of 19 residues. The germline V gene has CDR1 KGHSH and CDR2 LQKENI. The full variable domain, with the rest looked up from reference TRBV18 and TRBJ2-1, is NAGVMQNPRHLVRRRGQEARLRCSPMKGHSHVYWYRQLPEEGLKFMVYLQKENIIDESGMPKERFSAEFPKEGPSILRIQQVVRGDSAAYFCASSPFEFSGFSSYNEQFFGPGTRLTVL.

The chain couples TRBV5-5 to TRBJ1-1; D uncertain. This CDR3 has 14 residues. Germline values: CDR1 SGHKS, CDR2 YYEKEE (reference sequence). V lost 2 bases and J 5 bases, leaving 13 bases between the germline ends. In nucleotides, the CDR3 is TGTGCCAGCAGCTTAGGATCACACACGACTGAAGCTTTCTTT. This encodes CASSLGSHTTEAFF.

This CDR3 reads CASSAENDGNQPQHF. The CDR3 region has the DNA TGTGCCAGCAGTGCCGAAAATGATGGCAATCAGCCCCAGCATTTT. The chain joins TRBV2 to TRBJ1-5, with no clear D. V shed 4 bases and J shed 2 bases, with 12 bases lying between them. This CDR3 has 15 amino acids. Germline assignment: CDR1 SNHLY and CDR2 FYNNEI.

The chain couples TRBV7-9 to TRBJ2-1, with 8 bases fitting TRBD2. V gave up 4 bases and J gave up 6 bases; unmatched junction bases: 8. The CDR3 consists of 15 residues. Germline CDR1 SEHNR, CDR2 FQNEAQ (reference sequence). As DNA, the CDR3 is TGTGCCAGCAGCTCATCACGGGAGGGTGGCAATGAGCAGTTCTTC. Protein product: CASSSSREGGNEQFF.

V and J are TRBV19 and TRBJ2-7; possibly TRBD1 for D (6 bases). The CDR3 runs to 12 residues. Per the germline V gene, CDR1 is LNHDA and CDR2 is SQIVND (reference sequence). V was clipped by 3 bases and J by 6 bases, with 9 bases between them. As DNA, the CDR3 is TGTGCCAGTAGTATGTTGGGGGCCGAGCAGTACTTC. Protein product: CASSMLGAEQYF.

The chain joins TRBV4-1 to TRBJ1-2; D is unclear. The V gene lost 3 bases and the J gene lost 2 bases, with 22 bases spanning the gap. The germline V gene encodes CDR1 MGHRA and CDR2 YSYEKL. The CDR3 spans 18 residues. The CDR3 DNA follows: TGCGCCAGCAGCCACACATCGCCCTGGACGGAGACAAACTATGGCTACACCTTC. It yields the protein CASSHTSPWTETNYGYTF.

This chain joins TRBV29-1 and TRBJ1-4, with 9 bases identical to TRBD1. Germline loops: CDR1 SQVTM, CDR2 ANQGSEA. The CDR3 has 13 amino acids. V was pared by 7 bases and J by 5 bases, with 5 bases of the junction left unmatched. The CDR3 DNA sequence: TGCAGCGCCAAGGGGACAGGGAATGAAAAACTGTTTTTT. Protein sequence: CSAKGTGNEKLFF. The full variable domain, completed using reference TRBV29-1 and TRBJ1-4, is SAVISQKPSRDICQRGTSLTIQCQVDSQVTMMFWYRQQPGQSLTLIATANQGSEATYESGFVIDKFPISRPNLTFSTLTVSNMSPEDSSIYLCSAKGTGNEKLFFGSGTQLSVL.

The V gene is TRBV5-4, the J gene TRBJ1-2; 7 nucleotides agree with TRBD1. Germline CDR1 reads SGHNT; CDR2 reads YYREEE (reference sequence). This CDR3 spans 15 amino acids. V lost 4 bases, J lost 0 bases, and 6 bases stayed unmatched. The CDR3 is CASSPTGNPNYGYTF. The DNA of the CDR3 is TGTGCCAGCAGCCCGACAGGGAACCCTAACTATGGCTACACCTTC.